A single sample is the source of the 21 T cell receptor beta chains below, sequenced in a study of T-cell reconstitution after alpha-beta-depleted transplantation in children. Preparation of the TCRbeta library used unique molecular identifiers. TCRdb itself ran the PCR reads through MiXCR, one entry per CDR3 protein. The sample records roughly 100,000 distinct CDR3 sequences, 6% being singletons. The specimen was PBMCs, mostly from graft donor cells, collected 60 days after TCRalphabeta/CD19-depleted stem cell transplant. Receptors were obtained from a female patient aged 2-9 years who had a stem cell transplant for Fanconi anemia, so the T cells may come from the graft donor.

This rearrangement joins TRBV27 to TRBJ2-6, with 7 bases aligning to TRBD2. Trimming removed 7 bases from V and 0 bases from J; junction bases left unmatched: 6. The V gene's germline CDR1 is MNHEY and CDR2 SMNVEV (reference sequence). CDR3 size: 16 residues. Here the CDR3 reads CASTNWGGSGANVLTF. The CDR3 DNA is TGTGCCAGCACAAATTGGGGGGGCTCTGGGGCCAACGTCCTGACTTTC.

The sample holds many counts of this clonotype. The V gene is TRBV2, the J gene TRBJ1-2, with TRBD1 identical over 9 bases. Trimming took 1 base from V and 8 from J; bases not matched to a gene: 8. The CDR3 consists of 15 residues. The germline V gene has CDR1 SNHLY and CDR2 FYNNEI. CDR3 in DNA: TGTGCCAGCAGTGAAGGCGGGACAGGGCTGGGAGGCTACACCTTC. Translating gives CASSEGGTGLGGYTF.

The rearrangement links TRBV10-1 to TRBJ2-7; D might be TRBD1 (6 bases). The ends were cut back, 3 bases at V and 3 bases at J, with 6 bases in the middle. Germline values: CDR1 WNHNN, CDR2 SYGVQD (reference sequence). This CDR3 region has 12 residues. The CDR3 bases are TGCGCCAGCAGTGAAGGGGGCTACGAGCAGTACTTC. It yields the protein CASSEGGYEQYF.

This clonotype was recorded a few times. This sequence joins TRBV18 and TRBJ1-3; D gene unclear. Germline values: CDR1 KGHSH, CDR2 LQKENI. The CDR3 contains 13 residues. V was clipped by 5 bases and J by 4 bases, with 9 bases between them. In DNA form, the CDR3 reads TGTGCCAGCTCATCAAATGACGGAAACACCATATATTTT. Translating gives CASSSNDGNTIYF.

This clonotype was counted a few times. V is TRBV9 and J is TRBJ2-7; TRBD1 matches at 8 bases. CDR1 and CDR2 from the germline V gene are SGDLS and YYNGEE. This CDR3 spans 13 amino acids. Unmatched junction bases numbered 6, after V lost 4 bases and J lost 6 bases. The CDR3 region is CASSFRTGTEQYF. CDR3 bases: TGTGCCAGCAGCTTCAGGACAGGGACCGAGCAGTACTTC.

The CDR3 loop is CASSRGGFPRAYTDTQYF. Written as DNA, the CDR3 is TGCGCCAGCAGCCGCGGGGGCTTCCCTAGGGCCTACACAGATACGCAGTATTTT. This chain joins TRBV4-1 and TRBJ2-3; perhaps TRBD2 as D (7 bases). Germline CDR1 MGHRA, CDR2 YSYEKL. This CDR3 is 18 amino acids long. Trimming cost V 4 bases and J 2 bases, with 22 bases left between them.

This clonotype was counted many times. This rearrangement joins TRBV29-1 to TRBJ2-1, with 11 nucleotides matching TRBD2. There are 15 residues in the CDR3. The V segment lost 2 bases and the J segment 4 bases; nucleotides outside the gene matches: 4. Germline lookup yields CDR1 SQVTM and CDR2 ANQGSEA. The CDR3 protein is CSVEHGTSGYNEQFF. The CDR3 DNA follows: TGCAGCGTTGAACACGGGACTAGCGGATACAATGAGCAGTTCTTC.

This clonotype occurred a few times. The CDR3 region is CASSLEGAPEETQYF. The CDR3 region has the DNA TGTGCCAGCAGCTTGGAGGGGGCGCCGGAAGAGACCCAGTACTTC. This chain links TRBV11-3 with TRBJ2-5; D possibly corresponds to TRBD1 (7 bases). V lost 3 bases to trimming and J lost 3 bases, with 14 bases between them. Germline V gene data show CDR1 as SGHNT and CDR2 as YENEEA. The CDR3 runs to 15 residues.

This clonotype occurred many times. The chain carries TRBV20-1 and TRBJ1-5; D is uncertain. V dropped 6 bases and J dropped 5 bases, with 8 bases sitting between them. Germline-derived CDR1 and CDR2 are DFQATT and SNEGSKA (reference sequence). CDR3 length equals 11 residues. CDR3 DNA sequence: TGCAGTGCCGAAGGCCATCAGCCCCAGCATTTT. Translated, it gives CSAEGHQPQHF.

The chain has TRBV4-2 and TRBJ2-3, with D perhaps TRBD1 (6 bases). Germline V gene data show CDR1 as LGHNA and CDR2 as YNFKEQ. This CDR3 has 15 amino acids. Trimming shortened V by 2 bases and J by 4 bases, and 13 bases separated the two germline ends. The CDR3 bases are TGTGCCAGCAGCCAACGACAGGTCAGCGCAGATACGCAGTATTTT. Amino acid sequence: CASSQRQVSADTQYF.

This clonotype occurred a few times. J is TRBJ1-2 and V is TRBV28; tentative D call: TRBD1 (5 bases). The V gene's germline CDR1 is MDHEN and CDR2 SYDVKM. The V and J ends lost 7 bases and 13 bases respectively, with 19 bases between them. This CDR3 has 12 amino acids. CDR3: CASTRAGSPSTF. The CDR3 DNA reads TGTGCCAGCACCAGGGCGGGGTCCCCGAGCACCTTC.

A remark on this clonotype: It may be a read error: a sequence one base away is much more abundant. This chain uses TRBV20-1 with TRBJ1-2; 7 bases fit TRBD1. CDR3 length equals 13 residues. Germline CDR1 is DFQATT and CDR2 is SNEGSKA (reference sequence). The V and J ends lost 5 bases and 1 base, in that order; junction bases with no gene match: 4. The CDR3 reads CSAEQGCNYGYTF. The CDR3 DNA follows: TGCAGTGCTGAACAGGGGTGTAACTATGGCTACACCTTC.

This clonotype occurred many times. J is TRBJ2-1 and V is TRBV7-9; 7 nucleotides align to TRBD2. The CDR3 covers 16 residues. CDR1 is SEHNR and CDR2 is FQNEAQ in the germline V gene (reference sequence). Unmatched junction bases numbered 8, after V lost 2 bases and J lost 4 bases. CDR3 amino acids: CASSLSLAARYNEQFF. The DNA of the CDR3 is TGTGCCAGCAGCTTAAGCCTAGCGGCCCGGTACAATGAGCAGTTCTTC.

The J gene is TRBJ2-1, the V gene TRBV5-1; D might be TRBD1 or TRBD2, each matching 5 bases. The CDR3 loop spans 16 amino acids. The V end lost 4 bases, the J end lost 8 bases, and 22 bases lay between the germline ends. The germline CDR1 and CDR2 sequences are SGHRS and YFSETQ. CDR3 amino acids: CASSLVAGASPHEQFF. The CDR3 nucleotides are TGCGCCAGCAGCCTGGTTGCCGGGGCTAGTCCCCATGAGCAGTTCTTC.

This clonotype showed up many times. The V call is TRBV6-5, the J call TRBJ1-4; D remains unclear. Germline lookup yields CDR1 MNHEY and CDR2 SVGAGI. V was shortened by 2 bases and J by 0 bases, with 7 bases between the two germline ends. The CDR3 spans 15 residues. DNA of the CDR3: TGTGCCAGCAGTTACAGGCCTGCAACTAATGAAAAACTGTTTTTT. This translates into CASSYRPATNEKLFF.

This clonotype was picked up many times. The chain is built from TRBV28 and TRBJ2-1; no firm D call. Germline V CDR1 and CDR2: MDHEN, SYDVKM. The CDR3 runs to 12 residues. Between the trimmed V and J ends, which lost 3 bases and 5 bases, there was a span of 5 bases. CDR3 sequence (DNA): TGTGCCAGCAGTTTTTGGCACAATGAGCAGTTCTTC. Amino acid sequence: CASSFWHNEQFF.

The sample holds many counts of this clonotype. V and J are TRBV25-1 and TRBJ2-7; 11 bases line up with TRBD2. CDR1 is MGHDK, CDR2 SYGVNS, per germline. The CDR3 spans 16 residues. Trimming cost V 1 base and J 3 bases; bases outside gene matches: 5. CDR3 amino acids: CASSESQLAGDYEQYF. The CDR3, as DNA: TGTGCCAGCAGTGAATCCCAACTAGCGGGGGACTACGAGCAGTACTTC.

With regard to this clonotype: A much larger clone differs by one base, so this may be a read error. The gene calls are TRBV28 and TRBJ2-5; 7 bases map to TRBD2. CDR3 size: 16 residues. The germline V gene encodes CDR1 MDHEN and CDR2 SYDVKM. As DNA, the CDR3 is TGTGCCAGCAAGGTGGGAGGGGCGTCGTACCAAGAGCCCCAGTACTTC. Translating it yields CASKVGGASYQEPQYF.

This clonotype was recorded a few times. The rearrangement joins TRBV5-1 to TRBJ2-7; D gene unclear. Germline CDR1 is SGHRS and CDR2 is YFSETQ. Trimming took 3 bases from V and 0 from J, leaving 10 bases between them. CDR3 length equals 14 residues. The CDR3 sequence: CASSSRLGSYEQYF. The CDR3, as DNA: TGCGCCAGCAGCTCCAGACTTGGCTCCTACGAGCAGTACTTC.

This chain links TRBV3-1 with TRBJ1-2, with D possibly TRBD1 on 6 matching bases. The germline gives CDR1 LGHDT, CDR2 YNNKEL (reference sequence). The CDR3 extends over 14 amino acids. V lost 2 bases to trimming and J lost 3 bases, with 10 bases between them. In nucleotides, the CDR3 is TGTGCCAGCAGCCAACCGGACAGCTACTATGGCTACACCTTC. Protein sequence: CASSQPDSYYGYTF. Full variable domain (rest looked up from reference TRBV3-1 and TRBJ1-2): DTAVSQTPKYLVTQMGNDKSIKCEQNLGHDTMYWYKQDSKKFLKIMFSYNNKELIINETVPNRFSPKSPDKAHLNLHINSLELGDSAVYFCASSQPDSYYGYTFGSGTRLTVV.

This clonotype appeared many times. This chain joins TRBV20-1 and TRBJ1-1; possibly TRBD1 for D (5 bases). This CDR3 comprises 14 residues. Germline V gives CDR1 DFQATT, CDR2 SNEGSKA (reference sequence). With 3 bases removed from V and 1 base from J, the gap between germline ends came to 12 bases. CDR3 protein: CSARGLLRNTEAFF. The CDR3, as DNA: TGCAGTGCTAGGGGACTGCTGCGGAACACTGAAGCTTTCTTT.